This is a list of T cell receptor beta chains from one sample in a study of blood T cell repertoires in COVID-19. Clones were read by immunoSEQ multiplex PCR, and TCRdb kept only the in-frame ones, dropping some. Of some 100,000 clones in the sample, 90% to 95% were seen once. The sequenced sample consisted of peripheral blood. These receptors all come from a man aged 55 to 69 with acute or convalescent COVID-19. Each CDR3 is given with its conserved first and last residue. Each record gives: V gene, D gene, J gene, clone size, CDR3 DNA, CDR3 protein. The D gene is left open where the match is weak. Rows give clone size only sometimes, using once, few, many, or a class for an expanded clone.

v_gene: TRBV6-4; d_gene: .; j_gene: TRBJ1-5; abundance: .; CDR3nt: TGTGCCAGCAGTGAATTGGGGGGGACGGACAATGAGAATAGCAATCAGCCCCAGCATTTT; CDR3aa: CASSELGGTDNENSNQPQHF
v_gene: TRBV7-3; d_gene: TRBD1; j_gene: TRBJ2-5; abundance: .; CDR3nt: TGTGCCAGCAGCTCGGACAGGGGAGAGACCCAGTACTTC; CDR3aa: CASSSDRGETQYF
v_gene: TRBV29-1; d_gene: TRBD1; j_gene: TRBJ1-2; abundance: .; CDR3nt: TGCAGCGTTGGACTGGGACAGGGAGAGGGCTACACCTTC; CDR3aa: CSVGLGQGEGYTF
v_gene: TRBV29-1; d_gene: TRBD2; j_gene: TRBJ2-1; abundance: .; CDR3nt: TGCAGCGTTGTCCGCGGGAGCAGGGTCTTC; CDR3aa: CSVVRGSRVF
v_gene: TRBV7-3; d_gene: .; j_gene: TRBJ1-1; abundance: few; CDR3nt: TGTGCCAGCAGCTTAACAGGATTCGGGACAATCGGCACTGAAGCTTTCTTT; CDR3aa: CASSLTGFGTIGTEAFF
v_gene: TRBV5-1; d_gene: .; j_gene: TRBJ1-2; abundance: .; CDR3nt: TGCGCCAGCAGCTTGGCTCAGGGAAAAAGAAATGGCTACACCTTC; CDR3aa: CASSLAQGKRNGYTF
v_gene: TRBV25-1; d_gene: .; j_gene: TRBJ1-5; abundance: .; CDR3nt: TGTGCCAGCAGTGTAGGGGTTAATCAGCCCCAGCATTTT; CDR3aa: CASSVGVNQPQHF
v_gene: TRBV7-9; d_gene: TRBD1; j_gene: TRBJ2-7; abundance: .; CDR3nt: TGTGCCAGCAGCTTATACGCGGGACAGGGAGTCTACGAGCAGTACTTC; CDR3aa: CASSLYAGQGVYEQYF
v_gene: TRBV10-3; d_gene: TRBD2; j_gene: TRBJ2-3; abundance: .; CDR3nt: TGTGCCATCAGTGATGCGGGAGGGTTTCTAAACACAGATACGCAGTATTTT; CDR3aa: CAISDAGGFLNTDTQYF
v_gene: TRBV6-5; d_gene: TRBD1; j_gene: TRBJ2-5; abundance: .; CDR3nt: TGTGCCAGCAACTGGGACAGCCAAGAGACCCAGTACTTC; CDR3aa: CASNWDSQETQYF
v_gene: TRBV6-4; d_gene: TRBD1; j_gene: TRBJ2-2; abundance: .; CDR3nt: TGTGCCAGCAGCCCCAGGGGGCCGTCGAACACCGGGGAGCTGTTTTTT; CDR3aa: CASSPRGPSNTGELFF
v_gene: TRBV6-5; d_gene: TRBD2; j_gene: TRBJ2-3; abundance: .; CDR3nt: TGTGCCAGCAGTTACCGACTAGCGGGAGTCCCAGATACGCAGTATTTT; CDR3aa: CASSYRLAGVPDTQYF
v_gene: TRBV20-1; d_gene: TRBD2; j_gene: TRBJ2-1; abundance: .; CDR3nt: TGCAGTGCTAGTTTTCCTAGCGGGGAGAACAATGAGCAGTTCTTC; CDR3aa: CSASFPSGENNEQFF
v_gene: TRBV6-5; d_gene: .; j_gene: TRBJ1-2; abundance: .; CDR3nt: TGTGCCAGCAGTTACGCCGAGGATAACTATGGCTACACCTTC; CDR3aa: CASSYAEDNYGYTF
v_gene: TRBV19; d_gene: .; j_gene: TRBJ1-5; abundance: .; CDR3nt: TGTGCCAGTAGTATATCCCCTTCTCAGCCCCAGCATTTT; CDR3aa: CASSISPSQPQHF
v_gene: TRBV29-1; d_gene: TRBD2; j_gene: TRBJ2-2; abundance: .; CDR3nt: TGCAGCGTTGGGCGACTAGCGGGGGGACCCGGGGAGCTGTTTTTT; CDR3aa: CSVGRLAGGPGELFF
v_gene: TRBV7-9; d_gene: TRBD1; j_gene: TRBJ1-2; abundance: .; CDR3nt: TGTGCCAGCACCGAAGAAGGGACAGGGACTCTTCCGCGATATGGCTACACCTTC; CDR3aa: CASTEEGTGTLPRYGYTF
v_gene: TRBV19; d_gene: .; j_gene: TRBJ1-6; abundance: .; CDR3nt: TGTGCCAGCCAGGGACTGGGGTCGGCACCCCTCCACTTT; CDR3aa: CASQGLGSAPLHF
v_gene: TRBV15; d_gene: .; j_gene: TRBJ1-4; abundance: .; CDR3nt: TGTGCCACCAGCAGAGGGACAGATAATGAAAAACTGTTTTTT; CDR3aa: CATSRGTDNEKLFF
v_gene: TRBV7-2; d_gene: TRBD1; j_gene: TRBJ1-1; abundance: .; CDR3nt: TGTGCCAGCGGCCAGGGGGATGGACGAACTGAAGCTTTCTTT; CDR3aa: CASGQGDGRTEAFF
v_gene: TRBV28; d_gene: TRBD1; j_gene: TRBJ1-2; abundance: .; CDR3nt: TGTGCCAGCAGTCGGCCGGGACAGGGAAACTATGGCTACACCTTC; CDR3aa: CASSRPGQGNYGYTF
v_gene: TRBV9; d_gene: TRBD2; j_gene: TRBJ2-1; abundance: once; CDR3nt: TGTGCCAGCAGCGGGAGCGGGAGGCCCGGGGATGAGCAGTTCTTC; CDR3aa: CASSGSGRPGDEQFF
v_gene: TRBV2; d_gene: .; j_gene: TRBJ2-7; abundance: .; CDR3nt: TGTGCCAGCAGTGCTACAGACTACGAGCAGTACTTC; CDR3aa: CASSATDYEQYF
v_gene: TRBV6-1; d_gene: .; j_gene: TRBJ1-2; abundance: .; CDR3nt: TGTGCCAGCAGTGAGCGTACAGGAAACTATGGCTACACCTTC; CDR3aa: CASSERTGNYGYTF
v_gene: TRBV19; d_gene: .; j_gene: TRBJ1-1; abundance: .; CDR3nt: TGTGCCAGTAGTGTGTACAGGGAGAACACTGAAGCTTTCTTT; CDR3aa: CASSVYRENTEAFF
v_gene: TRBV6-5; d_gene: TRBD2; j_gene: TRBJ2-1; abundance: .; CDR3nt: TGTGCCAGCACCAAGCGGGACTCCTACAATGAGCAGTTCTTC; CDR3aa: CASTKRDSYNEQFF
v_gene: TRBV11-3; d_gene: TRBD1; j_gene: TRBJ1-2; abundance: once; CDR3nt: TGTGCCAGCAGCTTAGGGGCAGGGGGTGTAGATGGCTACACCTTC; CDR3aa: CASSLGAGGVDGYTF
v_gene: TRBV19; d_gene: TRBD1; j_gene: TRBJ2-7; abundance: .; CDR3nt: TGTGCCAGTAGTATAGTTGTGGGACAGGGGTTCTACGAGCAGTACTTC; CDR3aa: CASSIVVGQGFYEQYF
v_gene: TRBV28; d_gene: TRBD2; j_gene: TRBJ2-1; abundance: once; CDR3nt: TGTGCCAGCAGGGTAGGAGGACTAGCCATCATCTTC; CDR3aa: CASRVGGLAIIF
v_gene: TRBV5-4; d_gene: .; j_gene: TRBJ2-2; abundance: .; CDR3nt: TGTGCCAGCAGCCTCTCGGGGGTTGGAACCGGGGAGCTGTTTTTT; CDR3aa: CASSLSGVGTGELFF
v_gene: TRBV7-2; d_gene: TRBD1; j_gene: TRBJ2-2; abundance: .; CDR3nt: TGTGCCAGCAGCTTAGGGGGACAGGGTTCGGAGACCGGGGAGCTGTTTTTT; CDR3aa: CASSLGGQGSETGELFF
v_gene: TRBV27; d_gene: .; j_gene: TRBJ2-7; abundance: .; CDR3nt: TGTGCCAGCAGTCTTTCCCCAGGGCGCCCACCTTGGGAGCAGTACTTC; CDR3aa: CASSLSPGRPPWEQYF
v_gene: TRBV19; d_gene: TRBD1; j_gene: TRBJ2-6; abundance: .; CDR3nt: TGTGCCAGTAGTGGGGACAGGATTGGGGCCAACGTCCTGACTTTC; CDR3aa: CASSGDRIGANVLTF
v_gene: TRBV4-1; d_gene: TRBD2; j_gene: TRBJ2-3; abundance: .; CDR3nt: TGCGCCAGCAGCCAAATTCCTAGCGGACGCACAGATACGCAGTATTTT; CDR3aa: CASSQIPSGRTDTQYF
v_gene: TRBV24-1; d_gene: TRBD1; j_gene: TRBJ2-2; abundance: .; CDR3nt: TGTGCCACCAGTGATCCGGGACAGGGAGGAACCGGGGAGCTGTTTTTT; CDR3aa: CATSDPGQGGTGELFF
v_gene: TRBV19; d_gene: TRBD1; j_gene: TRBJ1-2; abundance: .; CDR3nt: TGTGCCAGTATGGATGGGGGACAGGGCGTCGGTGGCTACACCTTC; CDR3aa: CASMDGGQGVGGYTF
v_gene: TRBV19; d_gene: TRBD1; j_gene: TRBJ1-2; abundance: .; CDR3nt: TGTGCCAGTAGTATTAAGGGGGACAGGATATATGGCTACACCTTC; CDR3aa: CASSIKGDRIYGYTF
v_gene: TRBV4-1; d_gene: .; j_gene: TRBJ1-1; abundance: .; CDR3nt: TGCGCCAGCAGCCAAGATGTTCTAAACACTGAAGCTTTCTTT; CDR3aa: CASSQDVLNTEAFF
v_gene: TRBV15; d_gene: .; j_gene: TRBJ1-1; abundance: few; CDR3nt: TGTGCCACCAGCAGAGATAGGGGTAGGAACACTGAAGCTTTCTTT; CDR3aa: CATSRDRGRNTEAFF
v_gene: TRBV28; d_gene: .; j_gene: TRBJ1-6; abundance: .; CDR3nt: TGTGCCAGCAGTTCAAACAGGGCTGGTTATAATTCACCCCTCCACTTT; CDR3aa: CASSSNRAGYNSPLHF
v_gene: TRBV7-2; d_gene: TRBD1; j_gene: TRBJ2-1; abundance: .; CDR3nt: TGTGCCAGCAGCCAGGGACAGGGGGCTTACAATGAGCAGTTCTTC; CDR3aa: CASSQGQGAYNEQFF
v_gene: TRBV2; d_gene: TRBD1; j_gene: TRBJ1-2; abundance: .; CDR3nt: TGTGCCAGCAGTTATTTACAGGGGGCGAGTGGCTACACCTTC; CDR3aa: CASSYLQGASGYTF
v_gene: TRBV30; d_gene: .; j_gene: TRBJ2-1; abundance: .; CDR3nt: TGTGCCTGGACTCTCGGCCAGGGGATTGAGCAGTTCTTC; CDR3aa: CAWTLGQGIEQFF